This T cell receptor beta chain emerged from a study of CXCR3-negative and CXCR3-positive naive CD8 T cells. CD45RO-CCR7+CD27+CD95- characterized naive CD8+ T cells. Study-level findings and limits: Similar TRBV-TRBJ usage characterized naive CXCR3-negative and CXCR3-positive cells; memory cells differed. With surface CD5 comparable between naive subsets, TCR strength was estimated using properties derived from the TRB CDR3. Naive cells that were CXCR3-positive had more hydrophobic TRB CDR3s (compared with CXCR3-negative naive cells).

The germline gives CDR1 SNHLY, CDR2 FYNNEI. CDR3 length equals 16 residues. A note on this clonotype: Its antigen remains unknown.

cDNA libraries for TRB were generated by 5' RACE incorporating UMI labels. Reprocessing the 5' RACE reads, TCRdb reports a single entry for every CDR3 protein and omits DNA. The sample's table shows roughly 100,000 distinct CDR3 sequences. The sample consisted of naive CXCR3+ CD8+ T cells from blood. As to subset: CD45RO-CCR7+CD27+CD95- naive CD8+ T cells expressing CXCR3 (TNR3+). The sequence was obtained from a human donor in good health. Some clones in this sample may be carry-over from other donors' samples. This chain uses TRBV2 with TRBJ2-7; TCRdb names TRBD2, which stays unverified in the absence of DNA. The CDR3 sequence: CASSNFGPGPLIEQYF.